This entry lists 23 T cell receptor beta chains sequenced from one sample in a study of T cells in Graves' hyperthyroidism and ophthalmopathy (dated by TCRdb to between 2018 and 2020). The library relied on multiplex PCR. TCRdb lists the instrument as Illumina HiSeq 2000. Amplification of TCR beta CDR3 regions was carried out from RNA transcripts. The first round of RT-PCR for the TCR CDR3 was performed with the HTBI primer set and the Qiagen OneStep RT-PCR kit. TCRdb took the public reads, trimmed them with fastp at Q25, ran MiXCR for clone calling and kept in-frame beta chains. Entries are consolidated by CDR3 protein sequence, retaining the most common genes and DNA. For this sample the table gives about 840,000 distinct CDR3 sequences, of which over 35% were detected only once. The top ten clonotypes cover over 8% of the sample. Sequencing input: blood. These receptors all stem from a man younger than 35 with Graves' hyperthyroidism.

The table lists this clonotype with a few counts. V gene TRBV9 combines with J gene TRBJ2-7, with TRBD1 identical over 8 bases. Germline values: CDR1 SGDLS, CDR2 YYNGEE. Germline trimming cut 0 bases from V and 5 bases from J; bases unmatched to any gene: 1. CDR3 size: 13 residues. The CDR3 nucleotides read TGTGCCAGCAGCGTAGCAGGGGGCCACGAGCAGTACTTC. Translating it yields CASSVAGGHEQYF.

In this sample, this clonotype turned up a few times. J is TRBJ1-1 and V is TRBV2; D may be TRBD1 (5 bases). Germline values: CDR1 SNHLY, CDR2 FYNNEI. V was shortened by 7 bases and J by 3 bases, with 18 bases between the two germline ends. The CDR3 runs to 15 residues. CDR3 nucleotides: TGTGCCAGCATGGGTTTGGCGGGGGGGGACACTGAAGCTTTCTTT. The encoded protein is CASMGLAGGDTEAFF. Full variable domain (remainder filled in from reference TRBV2 and TRBJ1-1): EPEVTQTPSHQVTQMGQEVILRCVPISNHLYFYWYRQILGQKVEFLVSFYNNEISEKSEIFDDQFSVERPDGSNFTLKIRSTKLEDSAMYFCASMGLAGGDTEAFFGQGTRLTVV.

This clonotype was seen ten or more times. The chain uses TRBV5-1 and TRBJ1-3, with a tentative D call TRBD1 (5 bases). V was shortened by 0 bases and J by 0 bases, with 7 bases between the two germline ends. The length of the CDR3 is 15 residues. Germline V gene data show CDR1 as SGHRS and CDR2 as YFSETQ. CDR3 residues: CASSLGQSSGNTIYF. The CDR3 region has the DNA TGCGCCAGCAGCTTGGGACAGTCCTCTGGAAACACCATATATTTT.

The chain recombines TRBV5-1 with TRBJ1-2; TRBD1 agrees at 9 bases. Germline trimming cut 0 bases from V and 5 bases from J; bases unmatched to any gene: 5. Per the germline V gene, CDR1 is SGHRS and CDR2 is YFSETQ. This CDR3 comprises 15 residues. The CDR3 reads CASSLDGTGPYGYTF. In nucleotides, the CDR3 is TGCGCCAGCAGCTTGGATGGGACAGGGCCTTATGGCTACACCTTC.

Points on this clonotype: Just one base apart from a much larger clone, this may be a read error. V is TRBV5-1 and J is TRBJ1-2; D unclear. The V end lost 5 bases, the J end lost 4 bases, and 12 bases lay between the germline ends. The CDR3 length is 13 residues. From germline, CDR1 is SGHRS and CDR2 YFSETQ. CDR3 nucleotide sequence: TGCGCCAGCAGGCAGGACGGAGCCTATGGCTACACCTTC. Residues: CASRQDGAYGYTF.

This clonotype occurred many times. V gene TRBV14 combines with J gene TRBJ1-6; D is unclear. The germline CDR1 and CDR2 sequences are SGHDN and FVKESK. V was pared by 1 base and J by 11 bases, with 9 bases between. This CDR3 is 13 amino acids long. The CDR3: CASSQGALTPLHF. DNA for the CDR3: TGTGCCAGCAGCCAAGGGGCGTTAACACCCCTCCACTTT. The whole variable domain, remainder taken from reference TRBV14 and TRBJ1-6, is EAGVTQFPSHSVIEKGQTVTLRCDPISGHDNLYWYRRVMGKEIKFLLHFVKESKQDESGMPNNRFLAERTGGTYSTLKVQPAELEDSGVYFCASSQGALTPLHFGNGTRLTVT.

The CDR3 nucleotides read TGTGCCAGCAGTGAGGACAGGTTTCACACTGAAGCTTTCTTT. This gives the protein CASSEDRFHTEAFF. The chain is built from TRBV11-2 and TRBJ1-1; 7 bases are shared with TRBD1. From germline, CDR1 is SGHAT and CDR2 FQNNGV. The CDR3 covers 14 residues. Trimming removed 6 bases from V and 3 bases from J; junction bases left unmatched: 7.

This rearrangement joins TRBV2 to TRBJ1-5; D possibly corresponds to TRBD1 (6 bases). The V gene lost 1 base and the J gene lost 5 bases, with 9 bases spanning the gap. CDR3 size: 14 residues. The germline gives CDR1 SNHLY, CDR2 FYNNEI. CDR3 sequence (DNA): TGTGCCAGCAGTGAAGGGGGGCCCGATCAGCCCCAGCATTTT. Its protein product is CASSEGGPDQPQHF.

This clonotype was detected a few times. The CDR3 loop is CASSISSGSHEQYF. As DNA, the CDR3 is TGTGCCAGTAGTATCTCTAGCGGGAGTCACGAGCAGTACTTC. V usage is TRBV19 and J usage is TRBJ2-7, with TRBD2 matching over 10 bases. The CDR3 runs 14 residues. V shed 3 bases and J 5 bases; nucleotides not matched to a gene: 4. Germline V lookup: CDR1 LNHDA, CDR2 SQIVND (reference sequence).

In regard to this clonotype: Given a much more abundant clone one base away, this may be a read error. The chain combines TRBV7-9 with TRBJ1-4, with D tentatively TRBD1 (5 bases). The CDR3 is made up of 12 amino acids. V gave up 1 base and J gave up 10 bases, with 7 bases separating them. Germline CDR1 and CDR2: SEHNR and FQNEAQ (reference sequence). CDR3 protein: CASSLDGGKLFF. In DNA, the CDR3 is TGTGCCAGCAGCTTAGACGGGGGAAAACTGTTTTTT.

This clonotype appeared many times. The rearrangement links TRBV2 to TRBJ2-7, with 11 bases fitting TRBD2. With 8 bases clipped from V and 7 bases from J, the junction kept 13 bases outside the gene matches. The germline gives CDR1 SNHLY, CDR2 FYNNEI. The CDR3 covers 15 residues. CDR3 sequence reads: CASGGLADNTGEQYF. CDR3 sequence (DNA): TGTGCCAGCGGGGGACTAGCGGACAACACCGGGGAGCAGTACTTC.

This clonotype was seen a handful of times. V and J are TRBV12-3 or TRBV12-4 and TRBJ1-5; 7 bases map to TRBD1. CDR3 length equals 15 residues. After removal of 3 bases from V and 2 bases from J, the junction contained 4 bases not matched to a gene. The CDR3 loop reads CASSFRQGGNQPQHF. The CDR3 coding sequence is TGTGCCAGCAGTTTCAGGCAGGGGGGCAATCAGCCCCAGCATTTT.

V and J are TRBV15 and TRBJ1-1; D is ambiguous. In germline, CDR1 is LNHNV, CDR2 YYDKDF (reference sequence). The germline V and J ends were trimmed by 3 bases and 4 bases, with 27 bases remaining between them. The CDR3 loop spans 19 amino acids. The CDR3 protein is CATSSLAPSGWQATTEAFF. In nucleotides, the CDR3 is TGTGCCACCAGCAGTTTAGCCCCATCGGGGTGGCAGGCGACCACTGAAGCTTTCTTT.

This clonotype was observed a few times. J is TRBJ1-4 and V is TRBV6-5; 9 nucleotides align to TRBD1. Trimming removed 6 bases from V and 6 bases from J; junction bases left unmatched: 2. CDR1 and CDR2 (germline): MNHEY, SVGAGI. The CDR3 is 13 amino acids. The CDR3 DNA follows: TGTGCCAGCAGACAGGGGGCGCATGAAAAACTGTTTTTT. It specifies CASRQGAHEKLFF.

The rearrangement joins TRBV12-5 to TRBJ1-1; D unclear. This CDR3 has 11 amino acids. Trimming stripped 4 bases from V and 10 bases from J, with 10 bases between. The germline V gene has CDR1 LGHNT and CDR2 FRNRAP. The CDR3 bases are TGTGCTAGTGGTTCCCTGACTCCAGCTTTCTTT. Protein product: CASGSLTPAFF.

The chain links TRBV19 to TRBJ1-6; 9 positions agree with TRBD1. Trimming at V came to 7 bases and at J to 12 bases, leaving 16 bases not matched to a gene. Germline lookup yields CDR1 LNHDA and CDR2 SQIVND (reference sequence). The CDR3 consists of 16 residues. CDR3 DNA: TGTGCCAGTAAGGGGGTCGAACAGGGGGCTGATTTACCCCTCCACTTT. Translation: CASKGVEQGADLPLHF.

The table lists this clonotype with a few counts. This rearrangement joins TRBV20-1 to TRBJ2-7; D is unclear. V was clipped by 2 bases and J by 1 base, with 9 bases between them. The CDR3 sequence is 13 residues long. The germline gives CDR1 DFQATT, CDR2 SNEGSKA (reference sequence). CDR3 sequence reads: CSARSSKSYEQYF. The CDR3 DNA sequence: TGCAGTGCTAGATCTTCTAAATCCTACGAGCAGTACTTC.

This clonotype was seen more than once but under ten times. This rearrangement joins TRBV20-1 to TRBJ2-5, with 11 bases matching TRBD2. CDR3 size: 18 residues. Germline V gene data show CDR1 as DFQATT and CDR2 as SNEGSKA (reference sequence). With V trimmed by 0 bases and J by 4 bases, 13 bases remained unmatched. DNA of the CDR3: TGCAGTGCTAGAGATATGAGTCTAGCGGGAGGCTTAAGAGAGACCCAGTACTTC. Protein: CSARDMSLAGGLRETQYF.

This clonotype was detected only once. The CDR3 DNA is TGTGCTTCCAGATTAGAGAACTCTGGAAACACCATATATTTT. It codes for CASRLENSGNTIYF. The genes are TRBV25-1 and TRBJ1-3; D is uncertain. The CDR3 spans 14 residues. CDR1 is MGHDK and CDR2 is SYGVNS in the germline V gene.

This clonotype was seen many times. The CDR3 DNA reads TGTGCCAGCAGCTTAATGGTTCGGGATGGCTACACCTTC. Translation gives CASSLMVRDGYTF. The chain has TRBV13 and TRBJ1-2; D unclear. Germline V gives CDR1 PRHDT, CDR2 FYEKMQ (reference sequence). Trimming removed 2 bases at V and 6 bases at J, with 10 bases between. The length of the CDR3 is 13 residues.

This clonotype was seen at least ten times. CDR3: CASSYAGTAGANVLTF. The CDR3, as DNA: TGTGCCAGCAGCTATGCCGGGACAGCTGGGGCCAACGTCCTGACTTTC. The V call is TRBV7-2, the J call TRBJ2-6; 7 bases agree with TRBD1. CDR3 size: 16 residues. The ends lost 4 bases at V and 2 bases at J; junction bases unmatched: 5. CDR1 and CDR2 (germline): SGHTA, FQGNSA.

At least ten counts were recorded for this clonotype. CDR3 in DNA: TGTGCCAGCAGCCCGAGGGACGGCAGGGAGACCCAGTACTTC. This gives the protein CASSPRDGRETQYF. The rearrangement links TRBV7-8 to TRBJ2-5; D may match TRBD1 or TRBD2 (5 bases each). The CDR3 has 14 residues. The germline V gene has CDR1 SGHVS and CDR2 FQNEAQ. V was clipped by 5 bases and J by 5 bases, with 15 bases between them.

This rearrangement joins TRBV7-8 to TRBJ1-6; TRBD1 agrees at 8 bases. There are 15 residues in the CDR3. From germline, CDR1 is SGHVS and CDR2 FQNEAQ. Unmatched junction bases numbered 8, after V lost 3 bases and J lost 10 bases. The CDR3 here is CASSFGTGNGSPLHF. CDR3 bases: TGTGCCAGCAGCTTCGGGACAGGAAACGGATCACCCCTCCACTTT.